This TCR beta chain is drawn from a study of blood T cell repertoires in COVID-19 (dated by TCRdb to the early 2020s). Turning to the overall study: The collaborator samples originated in the United States, Italy and Spain and spanned the acute and convalescent phases of COVID-19. The samples were drawn from the first 160 participants of the ongoing ImmuneRACE study and from 950 to 1,500 subjects provided by 6 global collaborators. The sample metadata nearly always contained a de-identified subject ID, COVID-19 status, age in years and sex. The repertoires were released in a freely available public database intended as a resource for research on the immune response to SARS-CoV-2. Where HLA class I and class II types were available, the types were taken from metadata supplied by the sample provider, not from assay-based typing. Subjects who had been exposed to COVID-19, were actively infected with it, or had recovered from it provided the deeply sampled blood TCRbeta repertoires that made up the dataset. The material from the prospective study consisted of cDNA or gDNA derived from T cells, B-cell-depleted T cells, or PBMCs. Study-level results and caveats: Clinical and demographic metadata were provided uncurated, with the amount varying by source and participant.

This clone was seen a few times. The target of this receptor is not known. The record has no base qualities; no much larger clone is one base away. Collaborating institutions collected whole blood in K2EDTA tubes following their own protocols. For TCRbeta analysis, collaborators shipped samples as frozen whole blood, isolated PBMCs, or DNA extracted from either of those sample types. TCRbeta CDR3 regions were amplified from genomic DNA by means of the immunoSEQ Assay, a bias-controlled multiplex PCR. The authors' analysis ran thus. The number of nucleated cells in each sample was estimated by amplification of reference gene primers within the assay. To quantify the absolute abundance of each unique TCRbeta CDR3 rearrangement, sequence reads were collapsed and filtered. For each sample, productive Simpson clonality was calculated by taking the square root of Simpson's diversity index across productive rearrangements. The table was pulled from immuneACCESS by TCRdb, which kept in-frame rearrangements only. Such tables lose some clones; where checked, under half of the loss comes from unresolved V genes, and the rest has no known cause. V and J calls and clone size are those listed in that table; D and trimming were worked out from the DNA. For this sample there are about 110,000 clones; about four fifths appear just once. The ten biggest clones cover 14% to 15% of the sample.

A distance of 3 bases separates the germline ends of V and J, which lose 5 bases and 7 bases respectively. The CDR3 holds 10 amino acids from the cysteine to the phenylalanine. CDR3 DNA only is kept here, 30 bases in frame from base 1. Sequences LGHNT (CDR1) and FRNRAP (CDR2) are obtained from the germline V gene. The origin of this receptor is a woman aged 60-75 years with acute or convalescent COVID-19. The chain joins TRBV12-5 to TRBJ1-3; the D gene is not confidently resolved. Sample: peripheral blood. Here is the DNA: TGTGCTAGTGGTGAGAACACCATATATTTT. This encodes CASGENTIYF.